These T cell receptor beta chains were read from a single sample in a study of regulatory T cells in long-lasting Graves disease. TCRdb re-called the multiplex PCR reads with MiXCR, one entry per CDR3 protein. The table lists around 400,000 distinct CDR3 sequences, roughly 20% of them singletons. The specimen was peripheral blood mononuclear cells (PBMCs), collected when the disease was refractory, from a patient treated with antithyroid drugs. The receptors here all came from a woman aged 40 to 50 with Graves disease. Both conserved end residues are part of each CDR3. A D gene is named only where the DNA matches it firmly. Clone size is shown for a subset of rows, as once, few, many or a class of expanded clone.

cdr3_aa: CASSRGTGLGTQYF
cdr3_nt: TGTGCCAGCAGTCGAGGGACAGGGCTTGGGACCCAGTACTTC
v_call: TRBV6-1
j_call: TRBJ2-5
clone_size: many
d_call: TRBD1

cdr3_aa: CASSVGLTVTTYEQYF
cdr3_nt: TGTGCCAGCAGCGTTGGACTAACCGTAACCACCTACGAGCAGTACTTC
v_call: TRBV5-5
j_call: TRBJ2-7
clone_size: -
d_call: -

cdr3_aa: CASSLDHLVSEAFF
cdr3_nt: TGTGCCAGCAGTTTAGACCATTTAGTATCTGAAGCTTTCTTT
v_call: TRBV12-3/TRBV12-4
j_call: TRBJ1-1
clone_size: many
d_call: -

cdr3_aa: CASSQMGSGREKTQYF
cdr3_nt: TGTGCCAGCAGCCAAATGGGTAGCGGGAGGGAAAAGACCCAGTACTTC
v_call: TRBV3-1
j_call: TRBJ2-5
clone_size: -
d_call: TRBD2

cdr3_aa: CASSYGRTGTQYF
cdr3_nt: TGTGCCAGCAGTTACGGTCGTACCGGGACCCAGTACTTC
v_call: TRBV6-5
j_call: TRBJ2-5
clone_size: -
d_call: -

cdr3_aa: CSARDAVKGETGELFF
cdr3_nt: TGCAGTGCTAGAGATGCGGTCAAGGGGGAGACCGGGGAGCTGTTTTTT
v_call: TRBV20-1
j_call: TRBJ2-2
clone_size: -
d_call: -

cdr3_aa: CASSTKTSGSEVTVEQFF
cdr3_nt: TGTGCCAGCAGTACTAAGACTAGCGGGAGCGAAGTTACGGTTGAGCAGTTCTTC
v_call: TRBV27
j_call: TRBJ2-1
clone_size: many
d_call: TRBD2

cdr3_aa: CASSQLAGGGEEQYF
cdr3_nt: TGTGCCAGCAGTCAACTAGCGGGGGGGGGGGAGGAGCAGTACTTC
v_call: TRBV7-6
j_call: TRBJ2-7
clone_size: -
d_call: TRBD2

cdr3_aa: CASQPGQGYDIQYF
cdr3_nt: TGTGCCAGTCAACCGGGACAGGGTTATGACATTCAGTACTTC
v_call: TRBV19
j_call: TRBJ2-4
clone_size: few
d_call: TRBD1

cdr3_aa: CASSLPRTWGNTIYF
cdr3_nt: TGTGCCAGCAGTTTACCTAGGACCTGGGGGAACACCATATATTTT
v_call: TRBV28
j_call: TRBJ1-3
clone_size: many
d_call: -

cdr3_aa: CASSPREGENEQFF
cdr3_nt: TGTGCCAGCAGTCCCCGGGAGGGCGAGAATGAGCAGTTCTTC
v_call: TRBV28
j_call: TRBJ2-1
clone_size: -
d_call: TRBD2

cdr3_aa: CSAREIGEQVTLSSYNEQFF
cdr3_nt: TGCAGTGCTAGAGAGATCGGAGAACAGGTCACCCTAAGCTCCTACAATGAGCAGTTCTTC
v_call: TRBV20-1
j_call: TRBJ2-1
clone_size: few
d_call: -

cdr3_aa: CASSPGQGTEAFF
cdr3_nt: TGTGCCAGCAGCCCGGGACAGGGAACTGAAGCTTTCTTT
v_call: TRBV7-2
j_call: TRBJ1-1
clone_size: many
d_call: TRBD1

cdr3_aa: CASRGLAGGLQGKNIQYF
cdr3_nt: TGTGCCAGCCGGGGACTAGCGGGAGGTCTCCAGGGCAAAAACATTCAGTACTTC
v_call: TRBV2
j_call: TRBJ2-4
clone_size: few
d_call: TRBD2

cdr3_aa: CASCWGGYEQYF
cdr3_nt: TGTGCCAGCTGTTGGGGGGGCTACGAGCAGTACTTC
v_call: TRBV28
j_call: TRBJ2-7
clone_size: many
d_call: TRBD2

cdr3_aa: CSVRSGRGRFTPSGEQYF
cdr3_nt: TGCAGTGTCAGATCAGGGCGCGGGAGATTTACTCCTTCGGGCGAGCAGTACTTC
v_call: TRBV20-1
j_call: TRBJ2-7
clone_size: -
d_call: TRBD2

cdr3_aa: CASSDSNFYRENQPQHF
cdr3_nt: TGTGCCAGCAGTGACTCGAATTTTTACAGGGAGAATCAGCCCCAGCATTTT
v_call: TRBV6-4
j_call: TRBJ1-5
clone_size: few
d_call: -

cdr3_aa: CASSLGQKNSYEQYF
cdr3_nt: TGTGCCAGCAGCTTAGGGCAGAAAAACTCCTACGAGCAGTACTTC
v_call: TRBV7-9
j_call: TRBJ2-7
clone_size: -
d_call: -

cdr3_aa: CASRRGYDTEAFF
cdr3_nt: TGTGCCAGCAGACGGGGGTACGACACTGAAGCTTTCTTT
v_call: TRBV6-1
j_call: TRBJ1-1
clone_size: many
d_call: -

cdr3_aa: CASSSDRGATDTQYF
cdr3_nt: TGTGCCAGCAGTTCGGACAGGGGAGCCACAGATACGCAGTATTTT
v_call: TRBV6-2/TRBV6-3
j_call: TRBJ2-3
clone_size: many
d_call: TRBD1

cdr3_aa: CASSRLQGDQPQHF
cdr3_nt: TGTGCCAGCAGCCGCTTACAGGGCGATCAGCCCCAGCATTTT
v_call: TRBV7-2
j_call: TRBJ1-5
clone_size: many
d_call: -

cdr3_aa: CSPSRTSGYEQYF
cdr3_nt: TGCAGTCCCTCTCGGACTAGCGGCTACGAGCAGTACTTC
v_call: TRBV20-1
j_call: TRBJ2-7
clone_size: many
d_call: TRBD2

cdr3_aa: CSARDGRGRGQETQYF
cdr3_nt: TGCAGTGCTAGAGATGGGCGAGGGCGGGGTCAAGAGACCCAGTACTTC
v_call: TRBV20-1
j_call: TRBJ2-5
clone_size: many
d_call: -

cdr3_aa: CSARPPWGEDSGSGSYEQYF
cdr3_nt: TGCAGTGCTAGACCCCCTTGGGGGGAAGACAGCGGGAGTGGATCCTACGAGCAGTACTTC
v_call: TRBV20-1
j_call: TRBJ2-7
clone_size: many
d_call: TRBD2

cdr3_aa: CASSRWTAQETQYF
cdr3_nt: TGTGCCAGCAGTCGCTGGACAGCCCAAGAGACCCAGTACTTC
v_call: TRBV28
j_call: TRBJ2-5
clone_size: many
d_call: -

cdr3_aa: CASSSDRAEAFF
cdr3_nt: TGTGCCAGTAGTTCGGACAGGGCTGAAGCTTTCTTT
v_call: TRBV19
j_call: TRBJ1-1
clone_size: many
d_call: TRBD1

cdr3_aa: CASSDWLAGNLYEQYF
cdr3_nt: TGTGCCAGCAGTGACTGGCTAGCGGGAAATTTGTACGAGCAGTACTTC
v_call: TRBV2
j_call: TRBJ2-7
clone_size: -
d_call: TRBD2

cdr3_aa: CASSSSVTSTSYEQYF
cdr3_nt: TGTGCCAGCAGCTCATCGGTGACTAGCACGTCGTACGAGCAGTACTTC
v_call: TRBV7-9
j_call: TRBJ2-7
clone_size: many
d_call: TRBD2

cdr3_aa: CASKFGLSFRDEQFF
cdr3_nt: TGTGCCAGCAAGTTCGGGTTGTCGTTCAGGGATGAGCAGTTCTTC
v_call: TRBV6-1
j_call: TRBJ2-1
clone_size: many
d_call: -

cdr3_aa: CASRPRGIFIAFF
cdr3_nt: TGTGCCAGCAGACCTCGGGGAATCTTTATAGCTTTCTTT
v_call: TRBV6-1
j_call: TRBJ1-1
clone_size: few
d_call: -

cdr3_aa: CASSEKTLLRSPLHF
cdr3_nt: TGTGCCAGCAGTGAAAAGACGCTTTTGCGGTCACCCCTCCACTTT
v_call: TRBV6-1
j_call: TRBJ1-6
clone_size: few
d_call: -

cdr3_aa: CASSLNSGGGNIQYF
cdr3_nt: TGTGCCAGCAGCCTCAACTCCGGAGGGGGAAACATTCAGTACTTC
v_call: TRBV2
j_call: TRBJ2-4
clone_size: -
d_call: -

cdr3_aa: CASRLPGQQETQYF
cdr3_nt: TGTGCCAGCAGATTACCGGGACAGCAAGAGACCCAGTACTTC
v_call: TRBV5-5
j_call: TRBJ2-5
clone_size: -
d_call: TRBD1

cdr3_aa: CASSLALVSGRTSTDTQYF
cdr3_nt: TGTGCCAGCAGCTTAGCGCTGGTTAGCGGGAGGACTAGCACAGATACGCAGTATTTT
v_call: TRBV11-2
j_call: TRBJ2-3
clone_size: -
d_call: TRBD2

cdr3_aa: CASSSGDYEQYF
cdr3_nt: TGTGCCAGCAGTTCGGGGGACTACGAGCAGTACTTC
v_call: TRBV12-3/TRBV12-4
j_call: TRBJ2-7
clone_size: many
d_call: -

cdr3_aa: CASRPRGREDTGELFF
cdr3_nt: TGTGCCAGCAGGCCCCGCGGGAGAGAGGACACCGGGGAGCTGTTTTTT
v_call: TRBV7-6
j_call: TRBJ2-2
clone_size: few
d_call: TRBD2

cdr3_aa: CASSLPILSGRGAANTGELFF
cdr3_nt: TGTGCCAGCAGTTTGCCGATTCTTAGCGGGAGGGGCGCCGCGAACACCGGGGAGCTGTTTTTT
v_call: TRBV5-4
j_call: TRBJ2-2
clone_size: few
d_call: TRBD2